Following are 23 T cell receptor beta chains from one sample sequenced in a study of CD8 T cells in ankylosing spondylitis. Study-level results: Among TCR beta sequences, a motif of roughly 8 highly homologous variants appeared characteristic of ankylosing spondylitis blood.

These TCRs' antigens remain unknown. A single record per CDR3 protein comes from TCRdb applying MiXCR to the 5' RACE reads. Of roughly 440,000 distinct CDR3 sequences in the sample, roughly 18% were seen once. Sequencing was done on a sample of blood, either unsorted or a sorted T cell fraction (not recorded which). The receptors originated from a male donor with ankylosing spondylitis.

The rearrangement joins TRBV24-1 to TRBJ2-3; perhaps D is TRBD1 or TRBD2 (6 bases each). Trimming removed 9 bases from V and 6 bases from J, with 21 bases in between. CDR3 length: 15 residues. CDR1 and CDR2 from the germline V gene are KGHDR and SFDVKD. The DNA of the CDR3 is TGTGCCACCGGAGAGGGGGGCTCCCCTCGGGATACGCAGTATTTT. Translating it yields CATGEGGSPRDTQYF.

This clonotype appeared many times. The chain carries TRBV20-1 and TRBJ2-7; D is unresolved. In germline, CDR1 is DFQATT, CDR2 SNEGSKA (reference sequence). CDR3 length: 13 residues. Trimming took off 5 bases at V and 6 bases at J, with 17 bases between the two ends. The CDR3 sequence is CSAHTEYRIEQYF. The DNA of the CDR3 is TGCAGTGCTCATACAGAATATCGTATCGAGCAGTACTTC.

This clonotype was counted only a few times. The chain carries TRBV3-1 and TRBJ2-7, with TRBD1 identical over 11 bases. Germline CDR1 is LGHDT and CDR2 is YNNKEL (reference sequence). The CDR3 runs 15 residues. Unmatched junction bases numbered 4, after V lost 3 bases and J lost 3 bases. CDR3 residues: CASSHTGTGGYEQYF. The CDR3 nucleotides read TGTGCCAGCAGCCACACCGGGACAGGGGGCTACGAGCAGTACTTC.

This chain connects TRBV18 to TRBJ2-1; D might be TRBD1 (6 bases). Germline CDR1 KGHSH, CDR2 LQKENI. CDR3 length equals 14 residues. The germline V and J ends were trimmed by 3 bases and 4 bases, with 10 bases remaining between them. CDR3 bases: TGTGCCAGCTCACCTTCTAGGGGGTACAATGAGCAGTTCTTC. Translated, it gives CASSPSRGYNEQFF.

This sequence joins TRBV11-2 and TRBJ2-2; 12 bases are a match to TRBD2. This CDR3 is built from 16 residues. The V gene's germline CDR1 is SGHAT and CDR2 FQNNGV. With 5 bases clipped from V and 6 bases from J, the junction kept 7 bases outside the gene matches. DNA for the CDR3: TGTGCCAGCAGCGGGGGCCTAGCGGGAGGGTCCGGGGAGCTGTTTTTT. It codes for CASSGGLAGGSGELFF. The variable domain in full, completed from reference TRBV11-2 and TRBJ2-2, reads EAGVAQSPRYKIIEKRQSVAFWCNPISGHATLYWYQQILGQGPKLLIQFQNNGVVDDSQLPKDRFSAERLKGVDSTLKIQPAKLEDSAVYLCASSGGLAGGSGELFFGEGSRLTVL.

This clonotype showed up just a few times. This CDR3 is CASSRTGGNEKLFF. For the CDR3, the DNA is TGCGCCAGCAGCCGAACAGGGGGCAACGAAAAACTGTTTTTT. The gene calls are TRBV5-1 and TRBJ1-4; 9 nucleotides line up with TRBD1. CDR1 and CDR2 (germline): SGHRS, YFSETQ. J was trimmed by 8 bases and V by 4 bases; bases with no gene match: 6. The CDR3 has 14 amino acids.

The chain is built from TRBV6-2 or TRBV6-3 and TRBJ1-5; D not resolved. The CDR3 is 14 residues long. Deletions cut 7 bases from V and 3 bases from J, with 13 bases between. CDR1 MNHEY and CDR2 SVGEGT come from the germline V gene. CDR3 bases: TGTGCCAGCACCCCGACGGGATCCAATCAGCCCCAGCATTTT. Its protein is CASTPTGSNQPQHF.

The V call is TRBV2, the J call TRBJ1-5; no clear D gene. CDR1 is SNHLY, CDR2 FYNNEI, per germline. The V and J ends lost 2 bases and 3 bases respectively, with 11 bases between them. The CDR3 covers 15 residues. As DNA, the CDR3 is TGTGCCAGCAGTGAAAAGAGGGATGCCAATCAGCCCCAGCATTTT. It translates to CASSEKRDANQPQHF.

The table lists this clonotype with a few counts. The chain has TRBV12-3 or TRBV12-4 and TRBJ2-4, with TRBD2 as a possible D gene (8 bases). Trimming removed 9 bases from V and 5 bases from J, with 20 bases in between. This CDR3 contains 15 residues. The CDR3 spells CARHSGRGQENIQYF. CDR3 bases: TGTGCCAGACACTCCGGGAGGGGGCAAGAAAACATTCAGTACTTC.

This CDR3 is CASSLRSDTEAFF. CDR3 bases: TGTGCCAGCAGTCTACGATCGGACACTGAAGCTTTCTTT. The V and J genes are TRBV27 and TRBJ1-1; D is uncertain. The CDR3 covers 13 residues. Trimming pared 5 bases from V and 3 bases from J, leaving 10 bases between. CDR1 MNHEY and CDR2 SMNVEV come from the germline V gene (reference sequence).

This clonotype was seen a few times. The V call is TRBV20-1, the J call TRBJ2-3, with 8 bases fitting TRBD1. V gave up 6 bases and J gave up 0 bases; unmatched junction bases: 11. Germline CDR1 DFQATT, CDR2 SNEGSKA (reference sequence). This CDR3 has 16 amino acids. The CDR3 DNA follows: TGCAGTGCCGTGCCGGGACAGGCCACTAGCACAGATACGCAGTATTTT. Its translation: CSAVPGQATSTDTQYF.

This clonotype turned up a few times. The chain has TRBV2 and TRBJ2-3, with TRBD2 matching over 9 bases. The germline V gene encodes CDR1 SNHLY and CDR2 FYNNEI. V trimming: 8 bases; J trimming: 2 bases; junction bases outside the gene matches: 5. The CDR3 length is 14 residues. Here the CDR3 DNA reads TGTGCCAGCCAGCTAGCGGGGATCACAGATACGCAGTATTTT. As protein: CASQLAGITDTQYF. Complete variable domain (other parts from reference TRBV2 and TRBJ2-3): EPEVTQTPSHQVTQMGQEVILRCVPISNHLYFYWYRQILGQKVEFLVSFYNNEISEKSEIFDDQFSVERPDGSNFTLKIRSTKLEDSAMYFCASQLAGITDTQYFGPGTRLTVL.

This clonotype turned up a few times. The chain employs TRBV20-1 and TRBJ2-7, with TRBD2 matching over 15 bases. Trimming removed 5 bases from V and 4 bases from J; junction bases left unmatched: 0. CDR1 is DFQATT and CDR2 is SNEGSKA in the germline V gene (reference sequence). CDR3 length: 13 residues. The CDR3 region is CSAGLAGGYEQYF. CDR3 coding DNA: TGCAGTGCTGGACTAGCGGGAGGGTACGAGCAGTACTTC.

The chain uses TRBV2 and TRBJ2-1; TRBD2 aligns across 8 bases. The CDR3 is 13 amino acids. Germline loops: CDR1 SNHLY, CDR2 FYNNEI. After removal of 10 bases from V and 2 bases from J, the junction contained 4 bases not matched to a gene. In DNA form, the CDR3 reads TGTGCCACAAGCGGGAGACCCTACAATGAGCAGTTCTTC. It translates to CATSGRPYNEQFF. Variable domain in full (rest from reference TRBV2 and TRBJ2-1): EPEVTQTPSHQVTQMGQEVILRCVPISNHLYFYWYRQILGQKVEFLVSFYNNEISEKSEIFDDQFSVERPDGSNFTLKIRSTKLEDSAMYFCATSGRPYNEQFFGPGTRLTVL.

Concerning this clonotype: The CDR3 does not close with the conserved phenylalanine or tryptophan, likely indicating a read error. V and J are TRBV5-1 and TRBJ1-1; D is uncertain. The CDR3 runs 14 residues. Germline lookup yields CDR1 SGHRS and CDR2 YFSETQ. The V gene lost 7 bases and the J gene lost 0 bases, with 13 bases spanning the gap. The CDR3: CASANGRLNTEAFS. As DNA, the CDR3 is TGCGCCAGCGCTAACGGGAGGTTGAACACTGAAGCTTTCTCT.

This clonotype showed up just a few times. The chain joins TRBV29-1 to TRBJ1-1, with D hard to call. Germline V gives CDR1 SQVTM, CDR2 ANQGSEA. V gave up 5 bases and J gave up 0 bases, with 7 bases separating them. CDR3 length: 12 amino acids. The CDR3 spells CSVQTLNTEAFF. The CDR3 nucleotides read TGCAGCGTTCAGACATTGAACACTGAAGCTTTCTTT. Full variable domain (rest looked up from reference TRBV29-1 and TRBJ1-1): SAVISQKPSRDICQRGTSLTIQCQVDSQVTMMFWYRQQPGQSLTLIATANQGSEATYESGFVIDKFPISRPNLTFSTLTVSNMSPEDSSIYLCSVQTLNTEAFFGQGTRLTVV.

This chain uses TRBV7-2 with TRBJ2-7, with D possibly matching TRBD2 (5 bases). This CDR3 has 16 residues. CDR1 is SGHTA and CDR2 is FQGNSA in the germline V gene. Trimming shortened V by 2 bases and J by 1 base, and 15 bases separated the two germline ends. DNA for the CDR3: TGTGCCAGCAGCTTACGAGGGCTTGGGATTTCCTACGAGCAGTACTTC. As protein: CASSLRGLGISYEQYF.

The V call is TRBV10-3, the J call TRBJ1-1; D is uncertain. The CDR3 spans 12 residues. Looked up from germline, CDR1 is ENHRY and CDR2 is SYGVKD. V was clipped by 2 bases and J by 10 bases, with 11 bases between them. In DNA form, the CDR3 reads TGTGCCATCAGTGAGGGACGCGTGGGAGCTTTCTTT. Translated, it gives CAISEGRVGAFF.

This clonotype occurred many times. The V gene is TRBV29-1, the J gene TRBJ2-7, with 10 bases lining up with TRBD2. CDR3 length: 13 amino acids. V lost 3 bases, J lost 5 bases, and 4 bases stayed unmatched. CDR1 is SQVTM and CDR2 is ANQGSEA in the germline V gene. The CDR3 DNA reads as TGCAGCGTTGAGGCTAGCGGGGGTGACGAGCAGTACTTC. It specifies CSVEASGGDEQYF.

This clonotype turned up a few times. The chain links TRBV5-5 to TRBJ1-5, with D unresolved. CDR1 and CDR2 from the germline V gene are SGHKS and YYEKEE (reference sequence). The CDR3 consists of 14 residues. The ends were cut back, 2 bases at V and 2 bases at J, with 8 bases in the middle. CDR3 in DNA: TGTGCCAGCAGCTTTAAGGCCGGCAATCAGCCCCAGCATTTT. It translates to CASSFKAGNQPQHF.

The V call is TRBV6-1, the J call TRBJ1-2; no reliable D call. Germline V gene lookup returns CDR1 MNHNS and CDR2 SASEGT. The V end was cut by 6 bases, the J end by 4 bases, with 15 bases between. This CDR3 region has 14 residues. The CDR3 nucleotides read TGTGCCAGCAGGTTCGGTGGGAGTATCTATGGCTACACCTTC. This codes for CASRFGGSIYGYTF.

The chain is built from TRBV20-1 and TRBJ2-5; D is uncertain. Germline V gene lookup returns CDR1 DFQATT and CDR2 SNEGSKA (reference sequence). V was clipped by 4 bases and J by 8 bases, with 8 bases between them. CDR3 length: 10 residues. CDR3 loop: CSAIKSTQYF. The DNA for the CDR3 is TGCAGTGCTATTAAATCAACCCAGTACTTC.

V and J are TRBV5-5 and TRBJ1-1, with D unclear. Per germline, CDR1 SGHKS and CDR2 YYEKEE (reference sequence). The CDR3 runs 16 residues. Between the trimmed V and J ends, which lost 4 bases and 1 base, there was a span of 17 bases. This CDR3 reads CASSPRPPGRNTEAFF. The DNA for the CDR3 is TGTGCCAGCAGCCCGAGGCCGCCGGGGAGGAACACTGAAGCTTTCTTT.